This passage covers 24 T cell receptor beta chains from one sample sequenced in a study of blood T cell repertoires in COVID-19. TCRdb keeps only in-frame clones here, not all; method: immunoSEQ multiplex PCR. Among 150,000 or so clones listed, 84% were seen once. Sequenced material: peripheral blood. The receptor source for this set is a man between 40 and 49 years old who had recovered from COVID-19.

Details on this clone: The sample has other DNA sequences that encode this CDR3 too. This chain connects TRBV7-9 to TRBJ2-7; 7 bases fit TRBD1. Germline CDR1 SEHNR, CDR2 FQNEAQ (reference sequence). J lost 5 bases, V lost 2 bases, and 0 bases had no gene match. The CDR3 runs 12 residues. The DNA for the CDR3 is TGTGCCAGCAGCTTAACAGGGGACGAGCAGTACTTC. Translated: CASSLTGDEQYF.

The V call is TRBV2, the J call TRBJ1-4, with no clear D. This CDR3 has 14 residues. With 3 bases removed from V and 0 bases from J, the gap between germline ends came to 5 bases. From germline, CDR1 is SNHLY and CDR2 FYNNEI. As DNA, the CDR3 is TGTGCCAGCAGTGAGACAACAACTAATGAAAAACTGTTTTTT. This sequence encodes CASSETTTNEKLFF.

The chain's CDR3 is CASSPTTSGRNEQFF. The CDR3 coding sequence is TGTGCCAGCTCACCGACGACTAGCGGGAGAAATGAGCAGTTCTTC. The chain links TRBV18 to TRBJ2-1; TRBD2 matches at 12 bases. The CDR3 sequence is 15 residues long. V lost 3 bases to trimming and J lost 7 bases; unmatched junction nucleotides: 4. Germline V gene sequence: CDR1 KGHSH, CDR2 LQKENI.

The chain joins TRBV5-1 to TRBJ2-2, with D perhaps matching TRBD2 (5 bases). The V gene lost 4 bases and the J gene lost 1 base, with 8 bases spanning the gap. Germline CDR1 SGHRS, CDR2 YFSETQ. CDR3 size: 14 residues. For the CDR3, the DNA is TGCGCCAGCAGCACGACTATGAACACCGGGGAGCTGTTTTTT. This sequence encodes CASSTTMNTGELFF.

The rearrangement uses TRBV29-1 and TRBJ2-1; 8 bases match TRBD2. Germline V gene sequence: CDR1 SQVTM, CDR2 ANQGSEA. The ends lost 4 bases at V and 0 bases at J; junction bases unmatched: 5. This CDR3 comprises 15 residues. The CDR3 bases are TGCAGCGTTGTCGTGAGCGGGGGCTCCTACAATGAGCAGTTCTTC. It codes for CSVVVSGGSYNEQFF.

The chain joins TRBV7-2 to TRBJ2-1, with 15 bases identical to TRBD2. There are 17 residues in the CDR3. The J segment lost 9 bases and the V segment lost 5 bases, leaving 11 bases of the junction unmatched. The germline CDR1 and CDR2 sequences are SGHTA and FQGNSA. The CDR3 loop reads CASSPAGLAGGQGEQFF. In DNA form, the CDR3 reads TGTGCCAGCAGCCCTGCAGGACTAGCGGGGGGGCAGGGTGAGCAGTTCTTC.

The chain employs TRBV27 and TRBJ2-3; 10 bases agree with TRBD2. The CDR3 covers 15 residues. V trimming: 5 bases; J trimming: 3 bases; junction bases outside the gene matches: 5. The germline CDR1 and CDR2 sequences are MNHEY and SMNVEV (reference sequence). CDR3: CASSPSGRGTDTQYF. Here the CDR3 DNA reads TGTGCCAGCAGTCCTAGCGGGAGAGGAACAGATACGCAGTATTTT.

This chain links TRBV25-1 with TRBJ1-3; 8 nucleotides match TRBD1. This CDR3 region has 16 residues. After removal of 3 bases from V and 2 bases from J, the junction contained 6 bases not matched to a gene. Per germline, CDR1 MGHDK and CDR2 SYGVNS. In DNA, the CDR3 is TGTGCCAGCAGTGATTTCCGGACAGGGCCTGGAAACACCATATATTTT. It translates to CASSDFRTGPGNTIYF.

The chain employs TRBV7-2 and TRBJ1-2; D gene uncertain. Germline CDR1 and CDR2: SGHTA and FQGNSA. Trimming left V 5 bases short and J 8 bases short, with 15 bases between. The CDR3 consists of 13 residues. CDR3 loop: CASSEGVKRGYTF. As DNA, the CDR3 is TGTGCCAGCAGCGAGGGCGTAAAGCGGGGCTACACCTTC.

CDR3 bases: TGTGCCATCAGTGAGGCAGGGGGTGGGAACACTGAAGCTTTCTTT. This translates into CAISEAGGGNTEAFF. The chain joins TRBV10-3 to TRBJ1-1, with 7 bases fitting TRBD1. This CDR3 is 15 amino acids long. Trimming cost V 2 bases and J 1 base; bases outside gene matches: 4. The germline V gene has CDR1 ENHRY and CDR2 SYGVKD.

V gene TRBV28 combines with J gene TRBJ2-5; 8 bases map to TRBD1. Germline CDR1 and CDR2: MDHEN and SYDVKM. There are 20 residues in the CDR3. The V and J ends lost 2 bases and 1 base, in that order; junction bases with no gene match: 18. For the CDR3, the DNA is TGTGCCAGCAGTTTAGGGAATATCCGTGCACAGGGGGTTCTCCAAGAGACCCAGTACTTC. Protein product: CASSLGNIRAQGVLQETQYF.

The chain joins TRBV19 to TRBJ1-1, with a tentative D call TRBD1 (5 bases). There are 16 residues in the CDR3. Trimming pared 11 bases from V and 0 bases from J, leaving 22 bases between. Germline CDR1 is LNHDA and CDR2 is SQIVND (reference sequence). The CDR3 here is CASGAGPEGMNTEAFF. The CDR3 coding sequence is TGTGCCTCAGGTGCGGGACCGGAGGGGATGAACACTGAAGCTTTCTTT.

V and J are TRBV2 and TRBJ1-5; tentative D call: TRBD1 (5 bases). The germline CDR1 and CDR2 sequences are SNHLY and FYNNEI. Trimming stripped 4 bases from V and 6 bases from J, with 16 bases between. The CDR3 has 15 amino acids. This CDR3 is CASSVLGRDSQPQHF. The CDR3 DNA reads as TGTGCCAGCAGTGTCCTCGGCAGGGATAGTCAGCCCCAGCATTTT.

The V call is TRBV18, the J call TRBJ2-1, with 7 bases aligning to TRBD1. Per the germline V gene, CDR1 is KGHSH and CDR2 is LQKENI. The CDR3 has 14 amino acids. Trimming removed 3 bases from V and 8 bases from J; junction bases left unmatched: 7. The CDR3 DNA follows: TGTGCCAGCTCACCCGTACAGGGGATCGATGAGCAGTTCTTC. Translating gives CASSPVQGIDEQFF.

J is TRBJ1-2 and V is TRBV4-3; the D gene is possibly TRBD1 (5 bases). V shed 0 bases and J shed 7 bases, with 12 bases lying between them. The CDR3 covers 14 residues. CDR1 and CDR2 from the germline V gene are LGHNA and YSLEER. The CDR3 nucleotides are TGCGCCAGCAGCCAAGAGGTGGGGCAGGGTGGCTACACCTTC. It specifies CASSQEVGQGGYTF.

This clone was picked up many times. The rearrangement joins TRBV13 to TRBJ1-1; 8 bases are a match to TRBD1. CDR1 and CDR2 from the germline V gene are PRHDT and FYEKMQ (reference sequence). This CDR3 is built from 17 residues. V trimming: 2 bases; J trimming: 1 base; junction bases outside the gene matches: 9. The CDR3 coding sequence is TGTGCCAGCAGCTTATATACAACAGGGGGGAGGAACACTGAAGCTTTCTTT. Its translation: CASSLYTTGGRNTEAFF. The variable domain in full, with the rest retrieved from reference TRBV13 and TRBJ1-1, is AAGVIQSPRHLIKEKRETATLKCYPIPRHDTVYWYQQGPGQDPQFLISFYEKMQSDKGSIPDRFSAQQFSDYHSELNMSSLELGDSALYFCASSLYTTGGRNTEAFFGQGTRLTVV.

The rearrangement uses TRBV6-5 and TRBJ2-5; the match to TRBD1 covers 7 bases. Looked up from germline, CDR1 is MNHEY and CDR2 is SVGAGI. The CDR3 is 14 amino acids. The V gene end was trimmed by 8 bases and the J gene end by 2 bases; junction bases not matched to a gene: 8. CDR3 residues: CASYPGTVQETQYF. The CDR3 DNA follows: TGTGCCAGCTACCCCGGGACAGTACAAGAGACCCAGTACTTC.

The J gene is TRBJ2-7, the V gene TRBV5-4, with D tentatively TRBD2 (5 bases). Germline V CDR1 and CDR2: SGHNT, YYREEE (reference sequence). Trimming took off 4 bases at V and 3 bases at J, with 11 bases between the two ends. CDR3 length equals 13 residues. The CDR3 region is CASSQLGNYEQYF. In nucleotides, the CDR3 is TGTGCCAGCAGCCAACTAGGAAACTACGAGCAGTACTTC.

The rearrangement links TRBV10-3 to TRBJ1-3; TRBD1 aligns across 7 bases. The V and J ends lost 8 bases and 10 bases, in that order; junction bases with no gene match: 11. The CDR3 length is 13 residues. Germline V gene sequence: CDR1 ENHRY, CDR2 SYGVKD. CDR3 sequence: CAIAGTELGTIYF. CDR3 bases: TGTGCCATCGCCGGGACAGAGCTTGGGACCATATATTTT.

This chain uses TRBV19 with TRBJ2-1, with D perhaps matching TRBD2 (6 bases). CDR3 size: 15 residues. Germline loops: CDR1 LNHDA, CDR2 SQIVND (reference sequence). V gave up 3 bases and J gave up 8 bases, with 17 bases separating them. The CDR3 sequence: CASSIWGETRDEQFF. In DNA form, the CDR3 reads TGTGCCAGTAGTATTTGGGGGGAGACTAGGGATGAGCAGTTCTTC.

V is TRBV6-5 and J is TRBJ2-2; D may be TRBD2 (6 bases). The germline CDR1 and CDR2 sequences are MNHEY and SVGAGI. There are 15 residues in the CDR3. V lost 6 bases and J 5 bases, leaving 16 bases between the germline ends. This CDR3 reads CASSLRLVRTGELFF. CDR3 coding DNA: TGTGCCAGCAGCCTTCGACTAGTACGAACCGGGGAGCTGTTTTTT.

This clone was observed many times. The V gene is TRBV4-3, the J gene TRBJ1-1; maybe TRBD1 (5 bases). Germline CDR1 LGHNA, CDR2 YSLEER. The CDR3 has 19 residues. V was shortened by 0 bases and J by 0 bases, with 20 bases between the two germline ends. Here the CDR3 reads CASSQDLRQGHILNTEAFF. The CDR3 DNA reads TGCGCCAGCAGCCAAGATCTCAGGCAGGGCCATATCCTGAACACTGAAGCTTTCTTT.

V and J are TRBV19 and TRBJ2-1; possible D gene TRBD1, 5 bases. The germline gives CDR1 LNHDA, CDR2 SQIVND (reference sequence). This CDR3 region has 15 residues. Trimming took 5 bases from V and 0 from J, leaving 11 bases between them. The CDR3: CASSSGFLSYNEQFF. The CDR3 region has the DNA TGTGCCAGTAGTTCAGGGTTCCTCTCCTACAATGAGCAGTTCTTC. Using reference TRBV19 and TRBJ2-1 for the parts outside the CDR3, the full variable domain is DGGITQSPKYLFRKEGQNVTLSCEQNLNHDAMYWYRQDPGQGLRLIYYSQIVNDFQKGDIAEGYSVSREKKESFPLTVTSAQKNPTAFYLCASSSGFLSYNEQFFGPGTRLTVL.

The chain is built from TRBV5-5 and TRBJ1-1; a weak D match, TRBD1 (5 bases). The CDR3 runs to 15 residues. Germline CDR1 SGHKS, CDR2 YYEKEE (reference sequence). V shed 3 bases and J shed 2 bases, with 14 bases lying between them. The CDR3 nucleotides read TGTGCCAGCAGCTCTGGAGGGACCGACAACACTGAAGCTTTCTTT. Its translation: CASSSGGTDNTEAFF.